The rows below give T cell receptor beta chains drawn from one sample of a study of blood T cell repertoires in COVID-19. Measured with immunoSEQ multiplex PCR; TCRdb has only the in-frame clones, and not every one. This repertoire shows 65,000 to 100,000 clones, roughly 87% found once; its top ten account for roughly 8.9%. The material sequenced was peripheral blood. All receptors derive from a man aged 50 or older with acute or convalescent COVID-19. The CDR3 runs from the conserved cysteine through the conserved F or W. A D gene is named only where the DNA matches it firmly. Size values are once, few and many counts, or a class for expanded clones, and some rows have none.

clone size,D gene,J gene,V gene,CDR3 protein,CDR3 DNA
.,.,TRBJ2-7,TRBV3-1/TRBV3-2,CASSPDGTAGQYF,TGTGCCAGCAGCCCAGACGGGACAGCGGGGCAGTACTTC
once,.,TRBJ1-1,TRBV7-9,CASSLGRQEAFF,TGTGCCAGCAGCTTAGGGAGGCAGGAAGCTTTCTTT
.,.,TRBJ1-1,TRBV29-1,CSVSVGATEAFF,TGCAGCGTTTCGGTGGGAGCCACTGAAGCTTTCTTT
.,TRBD2,TRBJ2-1,TRBV6-4,CASSDTVLAGGVYNEQFF,TGTGCCAGCAGTGACACCGTCTTAGCGGGGGGGGTGTACAATGAGCAGTTCTTC
.,.,TRBJ1-3,TRBV5-1,CASSLAQGSGNTIYF,TGCGCCAGCAGCTTGGCCCAGGGCTCTGGAAACACCATATATTTT
.,.,TRBJ2-3,TRBV18,CASSPLVGGTDTQYF,TGTGCCAGCTCACCTCTGGTCGGAGGGACAGATACGCAGTATTTT
.,TRBD2,TRBJ2-1,TRBV28,CASSSSGTRHNEQFF,TGTGCCAGCAGTTCCTCCGGGACTAGACACAATGAGCAGTTCTTC
.,TRBD1,TRBJ1-5,TRBV28,CASRKRAGGRIQPQHF,TGTGCCAGCAGAAAAAGGGCAGGGGGTAGAATTCAGCCCCAGCATTTT
.,.,TRBJ1-2,TRBV27,CASSPQANTNYGYTF,TGTGCCAGCAGTCCCCAGGCGAACACGAACTATGGCTACACCTTC
once,TRBD1,TRBJ1-4,TRBV2,CASRIGTVGNEKLFF,TGTGCCAGCAGGATTGGGACAGTGGGGAATGAAAAACTGTTTTTT
.,.,TRBJ1-3,TRBV7-3,CASSRDTGNTIYF,TGTGCCAGCAGCCGGGACACTGGAAACACCATATATTTT
.,.,TRBJ1-6,TRBV2,CASSSDGLGGTPLHF,TGTGCCAGCAGTTCGGACGGTCTTGGGGGGACACCCCTCCACTTT
.,.,TRBJ1-2,TRBV30,CAWTPGGNGGYTF,TGTGCCTGGACCCCCGGGGGTAACGGCGGCTACACCTTC
.,.,TRBJ2-5,TRBV5-1,CASSLSGGPETQYF,TGCGCCAGCAGCTTGTCCGGCGGGCCGGAGACCCAGTACTTC
.,TRBD2,TRBJ2-1,TRBV27,CASSSGLAGLNEQFF,TGTGCCAGCAGTTCGGGACTAGCGGGGCTCAATGAGCAGTTCTTC
.,.,TRBJ1-1,TRBV9,CASSVYAGSLNTEAFF,TGTGCCAGCAGCGTATATGCAGGGTCTTTGAACACTGAAGCTTTCTTT
.,.,TRBJ1-6,TRBV6-5,CANGGTGNHNSPLHF,TGTGCCAACGGTGGAACAGGGAATCATAATTCACCCCTCCACTTT
.,TRBD1,TRBJ2-2,TRBV6-5,CASSLQGANTGELFF,TGTGCCAGCAGTCTACAGGGGGCTAACACCGGGGAGCTGTTTTTT
once,.,TRBJ1-1,TRBV3-1/TRBV3-2,CASSQTRGTEAFF,TGTGCCAGCAGCCAAACCAGGGGCACTGAAGCTTTCTTT
.,TRBD1,TRBJ1-5,TRBV19,CASLADRGGLNQPQHF,TGTGCCAGCCTCGCGGACAGGGGAGGGCTTAATCAGCCCCAGCATTTT
.,.,TRBJ1-5,TRBV19,CASTPRGGVREPQHF,TGTGCCAGTACCCCCAGGGGAGGGGTCCGCGAGCCCCAGCATTTT
.,.,TRBJ1-1,TRBV7-2,CASSKGFGTEAFF,TGTGCCAGCAGCAAAGGATTCGGGACTGAAGCTTTCTTT
few,.,TRBJ1-3,TRBV10-2,CASRGTRSSGNTIYF,TGCGCCAGCAGGGGGACAAGGAGCTCTGGAAACACCATATATTTT
few,TRBD2,TRBJ2-3,TRBV6-1,CASSEGLAATRTDTQYF,TGTGCCAGCAGTGAGGGACTAGCGGCTACCCGCACAGATACGCAGTATTTT
.,TRBD1,TRBJ2-2,TRBV27,CASRGTVETGELFF,TGTGCCAGCAGGGGGACAGTAGAAACCGGGGAGCTGTTTTTT
.,.,TRBJ2-5,TRBV11-2,CASSLTDSLQETQYF,TGTGCCAGCAGCTTGACGGACAGTTTACAAGAGACCCAGTACTTC
.,.,TRBJ1-5,TRBV18,CASSSSADQPQHF,TGTGCCAGCTCCTCCTCTGCGGATCAGCCCCAGCATTTT
.,.,TRBJ1-6,TRBV7-2,CASSLREIYNSPLHF,TGTGCCAGCAGCTTACGCGAGATCTATAATTCACCCCTCCACTTT
.,TRBD1,TRBJ1-5,TRBV30,CAWRAGGGSNQPQHF,TGTGCCTGGAGGGCAGGGGGCGGTAGCAATCAGCCCCAGCATTTT
.,TRBD1,TRBJ2-2,TRBV3-1/TRBV3-2,CASSRLDRGRPGELFF,TGTGCCAGCAGCCGCCTGGACAGGGGGCGCCCCGGGGAGCTGTTTTTT
.,.,TRBJ1-2,TRBV7-9,CASSFRAGVGYTF,TGTGCCAGCAGCTTTCGGGCGGGAGTTGGCTACACCTTC
.,.,TRBJ1-5,TRBV4-1,CASSQDAGRGSGVQPQHF,TGCGCCAGCAGCCAAGATGCGGGACGGGGATCCGGGGTACAGCCCCAGCATTTT
.,TRBD2,TRBJ2-3,TRBV3-1/TRBV3-2,CASRLAARGGFPDTQYF,TGTGCCAGCAGACTGGCGGCCCGGGGGGGTTTCCCAGATACGCAGTATTTT
.,.,TRBJ2-6,TRBV6-5,CASSRLFSGANVLTF,TGTGCCAGCAGTCGACTCTTTTCTGGGGCCAACGTCCTGACTTTC
.,.,TRBJ2-1,TRBV2,CASSESGGSSYNEQFF,TGTGCCAGCAGTGAAAGTGGGGGGAGCTCCTACAATGAGCAGTTCTTC
.,TRBD1,TRBJ2-6,TRBV19,CASSMGQASGANVLTF,TGTGCCAGTAGTATGGGACAGGCCTCGGGGGCCAACGTCCTGACTTTC
few,TRBD1,TRBJ1-3,TRBV10-3,CAISDPGQGGNTIYF,TGTGCCATCAGTGACCCGGGACAGGGTGGAAACACCATATATTTT
.,TRBD1,TRBJ1-5,TRBV27,CASSAAGQGAGNQPQHF,TGTGCCAGCAGTGCGGCGGGACAGGGGGCAGGCAATCAGCCCCAGCATTTT
.,.,TRBJ1-2,TRBV7-9,CASSLFSNYGYTF,TGTGCCAGCAGCTTATTCAGTAACTATGGCTACACCTTC
.,TRBD1,TRBJ1-6,TRBV6-6,CASSLGQGYNSPLHF,TGTGCCAGCAGTTTGGGACAGGGTTATAATTCACCCCTCCACTTT
.,TRBD1,TRBJ1-1,TRBV5-1,CASSLGPGGNTEAFF,TGCGCCAGCAGCTTGGGACCAGGGGGGAACACTGAAGCTTTCTTT
once,.,TRBJ2-3,TRBV6-5,CASSRAGTDTQYF,TGTGCCAGCAGTAGGGCAGGGACAGATACGCAGTATTTT
.,TRBD2,TRBJ2-1,TRBV30,CAWKSGDRLYNEQFF,TGTGCCTGGAAAAGCGGGGACCGACTCTACAATGAGCAGTTCTTC
.,.,TRBJ2-3,TRBV2,CASSGRGAGTDTQYF,TGTGCCAGCAGTGGACGGGGGGCGGGCACAGATACGCAGTATTTT
few,.,TRBJ2-7,TRBV28,CASVNGGSYEQYF,TGTGCCAGCGTCAACGGGGGATCCTACGAGCAGTACTTC
once,.,TRBJ1-4,TRBV5-4,CASSLSRATNEKLFF,TGTGCCAGCAGCTTGAGCAGGGCAACTAATGAAAAACTGTTTTTT
.,TRBD2,TRBJ2-7,TRBV27,CASSILAGGFYEQYF,TGTGCCAGCAGCATACTAGCGGGGGGATTCTACGAGCAGTACTTC
.,.,TRBJ1-5,TRBV4-2,CASSQERTGNNQPQHF,TGTGCCAGCAGCCAAGAAAGAACAGGTAACAATCAGCCCCAGCATTTT
.,TRBD1,TRBJ1-5,TRBV10-3,CAISSTSGTGNQPQHF,TGTGCCATCAGTTCTACCTCGGGGACAGGGAATCAGCCCCAGCATTTT
.,TRBD1,TRBJ2-1,TRBV2,CASSGIGTADEQFF,TGTGCCAGCAGTGGAATAGGGACAGCGGATGAGCAGTTCTTC
.,.,TRBJ2-1,TRBV15,CATLPRVGGGPYNEQFF,TGTGCCACCCTCCCCAGAGTGGGGGGGGGCCCCTACAATGAGCAGTTCTTC
.,.,TRBJ1-4,TRBV6-1,CASSEDPGNNEKLFF,TGTGCCAGCAGTGAAGACCCGGGAAATAATGAAAAACTGTTTTTT
.,TRBD1,TRBJ1-2,TRBV6-5,CASRLDREVNYGYTF,TGTGCCAGCAGACTGGACAGGGAAGTCAACTATGGCTACACCTTC
.,.,TRBJ1-4,TRBV19,CASTLQWPAINEKLFF,TGTGCCAGTACCCTACAGTGGCCGGCGATTAATGAAAAACTGTTTTTT